The sequence of this TCR beta chain was determined in a study of blood T cell repertoires in COVID-19. About the study: Italy, Spain and the United States were the sources of the convalescent and acute COVID-19 samples. Sample material is recorded as cDNA or gDNA derived from T cells, B-cell-depleted T cells, or PBMCs.

Looked up from germline, CDR1 is MNHEY and CDR2 is SMNVEV (reference sequence). With 6 bases clipped from V and 6 bases from J, the junction kept 10 bases outside the gene matches. The CDR3 runs 15 residues. Original analysis: How many nucleated cells were present was estimated from reference gene primer amplification. Using immunoSEQ multiplex PCR, the repertoire was profiled, and TCRdb retains in-frame clones only, with some absent. That table gives V, J and clone size, and the DNA gave D and trimming. This table has 110,000 to 150,000 clones, 76% appearing once. Source material: peripheral blood. The rearrangement uses TRBV27 and TRBJ2-2, with 7 bases identical to TRBD1. The TCR originated in a man aged 55 to 70 with acute or convalescent COVID-19. The DNA for the CDR3 is TGTGCCAGCAGCCTCAGACAGGGTTTCGCCGGGGAGCTGTTTTTT. Amino acid sequence: CASSLRQGFAGELFF.